This T cell receptor (beta chain) came from a study of blood T cell repertoires in COVID-19. The wider study: The United States, Italy and Spain were the sources of the acute and convalescent COVID-19 samples. T cells, B-cell-depleted T cells, or PBMCs supplied cDNA or gDNA.

Authors' analysis steps: Estimation of nucleated cell counts was performed using reference gene primer amplification. The repertoire was sequenced with immunoSEQ multiplex PCR; TCRdb's copy has only in-frame clones and lacks some. V and J calls and clone size are as listed in that table; D and trimming were resolved from the DNA. The sample holds some 150,000 clones, 60% to 80% seen once. Germline V lookup: CDR1 SGHRS, CDR2 YFSETQ. The CDR3 is made up of 14 amino acids. The V gene end was trimmed by 4 bases and the J gene end by 4 bases; junction bases not matched to a gene: 6. The sequence derives from a man aged 50-59 years with active or convalescent COVID-19. The chain joins TRBV5-1 to TRBJ2-7, with 9 bases that match TRBD1. Sequences were obtained from peripheral blood. The CDR3 is CASSPWDREYEQYF. CDR3 DNA sequence: TGCGCCAGCAGCCCGTGGGACAGGGAGTACGAGCAGTACTTC.